This is a list of T cell receptor beta chains from one sample in a study of blood T cell repertoires in COVID-19. Sequencing used immunoSEQ multiplex PCR; TCRdb keeps in-frame clones, though not all of them. The sample has roughly 200,000 clones, approximately 90% seen once. Sequences were obtained from PBMCs or T cells enriched from blood (not recorded which). These receptor sequences come from a woman between 35 and 50 years old in a cohort exposed to, infected with or recovered from COVID-19 (not recorded which). CDR3s include the opening cysteine and the closing phenylalanine or tryptophan. A D gene is named only where the DNA matches it firmly. Clone size, where shown, is once, few, many, or a class for clones that have expanded.

CDR3,DNA,D,size,J,V
CASSRTGAGELFF,TGTGCCAGCAGTCGGACCGGGGCCGGGGAGCTGTTTTTT,-,-,TRBJ2-2,TRBV6-5
CASSPVLAGGTPYNEQFF,TGTGCCAGCTCACCAGTGTTAGCGGGGGGGACACCCTACAATGAGCAGTTCTTC,TRBD2,-,TRBJ2-1,TRBV18
CATSRDRRGRTYGYTF,TGTGCCACCAGCAGAGACCGCAGGGGCCGCACCTATGGCTACACCTTC,-,-,TRBJ1-2,TRBV15
CASSSRQGHTGELFF,TGTGCCAGCAGCTCTCGACAGGGGCACACCGGGGAGCTGTTTTTT,TRBD1,-,TRBJ2-2,TRBV7-9
CASSLDSSGNTIYF,TGCGCCAGCAGCTTGGACAGCTCTGGAAACACCATATATTTT,-,once,TRBJ1-3,TRBV5-1
CASSSLAGFDTQYF,TGTGCCAGCAGCTCCTTAGCGGGATTCGATACGCAGTATTTT,TRBD2,-,TRBJ2-3,TRBV7-2
CASTVSGEEKLFF,TGTGCCAGCACCGTGTCGGGAGAAGAAAAACTGTTTTTT,-,-,TRBJ1-4,TRBV28
CASSTAGTWVMPQHF,TGTGCCAGTAGTACCGCCGGGACTTGGGTCATGCCCCAGCATTTT,-,-,TRBJ1-5,TRBV19
CASSEVDYPSEQYF,TGTGCCAGCAGTGAAGTCGACTACCCATCCGAGCAGTACTTC,-,few,TRBJ2-7,TRBV6-1
CASSQERETGAANYGYTF,TGCGCCAGCAGCCAAGAGAGGGAGACAGGGGCCGCTAACTATGGCTACACCTTC,TRBD1,-,TRBJ1-2,TRBV4-1
CASSLVERQYNEQFF,TGTGCCAGCAGCTTAGTTGAACGACAGTACAATGAGCAGTTCTTC,-,-,TRBJ2-1,TRBV11-3
CASSLRLATNTGELFF,TGTGCCAGCAGCCTTCGGCTAGCAACAAACACCGGGGAGCTGTTTTTT,-,-,TRBJ2-2,TRBV7-2
CASSPVLSGNTIYF,TGTGCCAGCAGCCCAGTCCTTTCTGGAAACACCATATATTTT,-,-,TRBJ1-3,TRBV7-9
CASSSGTGISSYNEQFF,TGTGCCAGCAGCTCCGGGACAGGGATCAGCTCCTACAATGAGCAGTTCTTC,TRBD1,-,TRBJ2-1,TRBV5-4
CASSGDDRGPSPLHF,TGTGCCAGCAGTGGCGACGACAGGGGTCCTTCACCCCTCCACTTT,TRBD1,-,TRBJ1-6,TRBV25-1
CASSDRTGTEAFF,TGTGCCAGCAGTGATCGCACTGGCACTGAAGCTTTCTTT,-,once,TRBJ1-1,TRBV2
CASSSRDRSRETQYF,TGTGCCAGCAGCTCCAGGGACAGGAGCCGGGAGACCCAGTACTTC,TRBD1,-,TRBJ2-5,TRBV11-2
CASSDRGDNSPLHF,TGCGCCAGCAGCGACAGGGGCGATAATTCACCCCTCCACTTT,TRBD1,-,TRBJ1-6,TRBV5-1
CASSTGQDTGHLEAFF,TGCGCCAGCAGTACCGGCCAGGACACAGGGCACCTTGAAGCTTTCTTT,-,-,TRBJ1-1,TRBV10-1
CASSPPFYSNQPQHF,TGTGCCAGCAGCCCTCCTTTTTATAGCAATCAGCCCCAGCATTTT,-,few,TRBJ1-5,TRBV3-1/TRBV3-2
CASSLDLGVNYYGYTF,TGCGCCAGCAGCTTGGATTTAGGGGTTAATTACTATGGCTACACCTTC,-,once,TRBJ1-2,TRBV5-1
CATTRRGELTEAFF,TGTGCCACCACCCGGCGCGGGGAACTCACTGAAGCTTTCTTT,-,-,TRBJ1-1,TRBV6-5
CASSVGAEGTEAFF,TGTGCCAGCAGCGTAGGAGCTGAGGGCACTGAAGCTTTCTTT,-,-,TRBJ1-1,TRBV9
CASSPPTGFFSGVTEAFF,TGTGCCAGCTCACCACCGACCGGGTTTTTTTCAGGGGTTACCGAAGCTTTCTTT,-,-,TRBJ1-1,TRBV18
CATSRDRDRVYWDYGYTF,TGTGCCACCAGCAGAGATCGGGACAGGGTCTATTGGGACTATGGCTACACCTTC,TRBD1,-,TRBJ1-2,TRBV15
CASSFGTSGYNEQFF,TGTGCCAGCAGCTTTGGGACTAGCGGATACAATGAGCAGTTCTTC,TRBD2,-,TRBJ2-1,TRBV5-4
CASSPIRDDGNTIYF,TGTGCCAGCAGTCCGATCAGGGATGACGGAAACACCATATATTTT,-,once,TRBJ1-3,TRBV6-2/TRBV6-3
CASSRRSGVYNEQFF,TGTGCCAGCAGCCGACGTAGCGGGGTATACAATGAGCAGTTCTTC,TRBD2,-,TRBJ2-1,TRBV28
CASSQGRGQSEKLFF,TGTGCCAGCAGCCAAGGAAGGGGGCAAAGTGAAAAACTGTTTTTT,TRBD1,-,TRBJ1-4,TRBV3-1/TRBV3-2
CASISPGGSRNEQFF,TGTGCCAGCATCTCTCCAGGGGGCTCGCGGAATGAGCAGTTCTTC,TRBD1,-,TRBJ2-1,TRBV7-9
CASSFGQNYEQYF,TGTGCCAGCAGCTTCGGACAGAACTACGAGCAGTACTTC,-,-,TRBJ2-7,TRBV12-3/TRBV12-4
CASRFGGRVYEQYF,TGCGCCAGCAGGTTCGGGGGGCGGGTCTACGAGCAGTACTTC,-,-,TRBJ2-7,TRBV5-1
CASSPRANRDSRFF,TGTGCCAGTAGTCCAAGGGCTAACCGGGACAGCAGGTTCTTC,TRBD1,-,TRBJ2-1,TRBV19
CASSQAGQGSQPQHF,TGCGCCAGCAGCCAAGCGGGACAAGGCTCACAGCCCCAGCATTTT,-,-,TRBJ1-5,TRBV4-1
CSVKGVGDTGELFF,TGCAGCGTTAAGGGGGTAGGGGACACCGGGGAGCTGTTTTTT,-,-,TRBJ2-2,TRBV29-1
CASSESRAGEQFF,TGCGCCAGCAGTGAGTCTCGGGCGGGTGAGCAGTTCTTC,-,-,TRBJ2-1,TRBV10-2
CASSWTSGQETQYF,TGCGCCAGCAGCTGGACTAGCGGCCAAGAGACCCAGTACTTC,TRBD2,-,TRBJ2-5,TRBV5-1
CASSLVPGNEQYF,TGTGCCAGCAGCTTAGTACCCGGGAACGAGCAGTACTTC,-,-,TRBJ2-7,TRBV7-2
CASSPDSNYGYTF,TGTGCCAGCAGTCCGGACAGTAACTATGGCTACACCTTC,-,-,TRBJ1-2,TRBV28
CASSTIAGNGEQFF,TGTGCCAGCAGCACTATAGCGGGAAACGGTGAGCAGTTCTTC,TRBD2,-,TRBJ2-1,TRBV7-7
CASSLDRGTEAFF,TGTGCCAGCAGCTTAGACAGGGGCACTGAAGCTTTCTTT,-,-,TRBJ1-1,TRBV11-2
CASSWRTGHNEQFF,TGCGCCAGCAGCTGGAGGACAGGGCACAATGAGCAGTTCTTC,TRBD1,-,TRBJ2-1,TRBV5-1
CASTQGYGYTF,TGTGCCAGCACCCAGGGCTATGGCTACACCTTC,-,-,TRBJ1-2,TRBV12-3/TRBV12-4
CASSFADQGSVSTEAFF,TGTGCCAGCAGCTTTGCAGATCAGGGTTCAGTAAGCACTGAAGCTTTCTTT,-,-,TRBJ1-1,TRBV28
CATSRRWTGQNSNQPQHF,TGTGCCACCAGCAGACGATGGACAGGGCAAAATAGCAATCAGCCCCAGCATTTT,TRBD1,-,TRBJ1-5,TRBV15
CASSYPQMNTEAFF,TGTGCCAGCAGTTACCCCCAGATGAACACTGAAGCTTTCTTT,-,-,TRBJ1-1,TRBV6-2/TRBV6-3
CASGDPQREGRQETQYF,TGTGCCAGCGGCGATCCCCAGCGGGAGGGTCGACAAGAGACCCAGTACTTC,TRBD2,-,TRBJ2-5,TRBV9
CASSIQTSGTSGYNEQFF,TGTGCCAGTAGTATTCAAACATCCGGGACTAGCGGCTACAATGAGCAGTTCTTC,TRBD2,-,TRBJ2-1,TRBV19
CASSWGHSDYEQYF,TGTGCCAGTAGTTGGGGACACTCGGACTACGAGCAGTACTTC,-,once,TRBJ2-7,TRBV19
CASSIGPGDSYEQYF,TGTGCCAGTAGTATAGGACCCGGGGACTCCTACGAGCAGTACTTC,-,-,TRBJ2-7,TRBV19
CASSSIDRDYNSPLHF,TGTGCCAGCAGCTCTATCGACAGGGACTATAATTCACCCCTCCACTTT,TRBD1,-,TRBJ1-6,TRBV5-6